The 26 T cell receptor beta chains given below trace back to one sample, sequenced in a study of OX40 agonist ivuxolimab in advanced cancers. Produced via immunoSEQ multiplex PCR; TCRdb's table is partial and in-frame only. The repertoire holds some 87,000 clones, 75% to 95% seen once, with approximately 0.41% in the top ten. The sequences come from CD4+ or CD8+ T cells sorted from blood, collected in a trial of the OX40 agonist ivuxolimab. All receptors come from an adult with an advanced solid tumor such as melanoma, head and neck, liver or kidney cancer.

V usage is TRBV19 and J usage is TRBJ1-5, with D possibly TRBD1 on 5 matching bases. The germline CDR1 and CDR2 sequences are LNHDA and SQIVND (reference sequence). The V and J ends lost 6 bases and 4 bases respectively, with 10 bases between them. CDR3 length: 13 amino acids. The CDR3 sequence is CASSPGPNQPQHF. DNA for the CDR3: TGTGCCAGTAGCCCGGGGCCAAATCAGCCCCAGCATTTT.

This chain links TRBV5-1 with TRBJ1-2; TRBD1 matches 8 bases. Trimming cost V 0 bases and J 2 bases; bases outside gene matches: 12. CDR3 size: 18 residues. Germline assignment: CDR1 SGHRS and CDR2 YFSETQ. The CDR3, as DNA: TGCGCCAGCAGCTTGGGCGGGGGGACAGGTGACCCGAACTATGGCTACACCTTC. Its protein product is CASSLGGGTGDPNYGYTF.

The J gene is TRBJ2-6, the V gene TRBV7-2; tentative D call: TRBD1 (6 bases). CDR1 and CDR2 (germline): SGHTA, FQGNSA. The ends were cut back, 0 bases at V and 4 bases at J, with 10 bases in the middle. This CDR3 spans 16 amino acids. Here the CDR3 DNA reads TGTGCCAGCAGCTTAGCATTGGGGGCCGGGGCCAACGTCCTGACTTTC. The encoded protein is CASSLALGAGANVLTF.

This rearrangement joins TRBV11-2 to TRBJ2-1, with D possibly being TRBD1 or TRBD2 (5 bases each). This CDR3 comprises 14 residues. Trimming pared 1 base from V and 8 bases from J, leaving 12 bases between. Germline CDR1 reads SGHAT; CDR2 reads FQNNGV. The CDR3 nucleotides read TGTGCCAGCAGCTTAGCTTATCGAGGGGATGAGCAGTTCTTC. Protein product: CASSLAYRGDEQFF.

The chain carries TRBV7-8 and TRBJ2-2; 8 positions agree with TRBD1. CDR3 length equals 15 residues. V lost 5 bases, J lost 4 bases, and 6 bases stayed unmatched. Germline CDR1 reads SGHVS; CDR2 reads FQNEAQ. The CDR3 loop is CASSETGEFTGELFF. Here the CDR3 DNA reads TGTGCCAGCAGCGAGACAGGGGAATTCACCGGGGAGCTGTTTTTT.

This clone came up once. The rearrangement joins TRBV10-3 to TRBJ2-1, with 8 positions matching TRBD2. There are 13 residues in the CDR3. J lost 5 bases, V lost 9 bases, and 6 bases had no gene match. From germline, CDR1 is ENHRY and CDR2 SYGVKD. DNA for the CDR3: TGTGCCATTGGCGGGGGGCTCGACAATGAGCAGTTCTTC. It specifies CAIGGGLDNEQFF.

This chain joins TRBV2 and TRBJ2-1; D remains ambiguous. Germline loops: CDR1 SNHLY, CDR2 FYNNEI. The CDR3 runs 12 residues. Trimming left V 4 bases short and J 7 bases short, with 8 bases between. Written as DNA, the CDR3 is TGTGCCAGCAGTGCCGATCAGAATGAGCAGTTCTTC. It encodes CASSADQNEQFF.

On this clone: One end of the junction does not line up with germline, which may come from a read error. The chain combines TRBV4-1 with TRBJ2-5, with 10 bases aligning to TRBD2. Germline V gene data show CDR1 as MGHRA and CDR2 as YSYEKL. The CDR3 spans 18 residues. This CDR3 reads CASSQGRNSGGFQEAQYF. The CDR3 DNA reads TGCGCCAGCAGCCAAGGGAGGAATAGCGGGGGGTTCCAAGAGGCCCAGTACTTC.

The rearrangement uses TRBV10-1 and TRBJ2-7; tentative D call: TRBD1 (6 bases). V was shortened by 0 bases and J by 0 bases, with 9 bases between the two germline ends. Germline V gives CDR1 WNHNN, CDR2 SYGVQD (reference sequence). The CDR3 totals 15 residues. The CDR3 DNA is TGCGCCAGCAGTGAGTCACAGGGAATCTCCTACGAGCAGTACTTC. The encoded protein is CASSESQGISYEQYF.

The chain combines TRBV11-3 with TRBJ1-3; D gene ambiguous. Germline CDR1 and CDR2: SGHNT and YENEEA. V lost 1 base, J lost 6 bases, and 16 bases lay in between. The CDR3 is made up of 16 amino acids. The CDR3 DNA reads as TGTGCCAGCAGCTTAGCTTCCGGGAAGGGAGAAAACACCATATATTTT. Amino acid sequence: CASSLASGKGENTIYF.

The CDR3 spells CASSYGYRGPETQYF. The DNA of the CDR3 is TGTGCCAGCAGTTACGGGTACCGAGGGCCAGAGACCCAGTACTTC. The chain has TRBV6-5 and TRBJ2-5; TRBD2 is a possible D gene (5 bases). V lost 2 bases and J 4 bases, leaving 14 bases between the germline ends. Germline CDR1 reads MNHEY; CDR2 reads SVGAGI. The length of the CDR3 is 15 residues.

The gene calls are TRBV27 and TRBJ1-1; D may be TRBD1 (5 bases). Trimming took 3 bases from V and 7 from J, leaving 12 bases between them. The CDR3 totals 13 residues. The germline gives CDR1 MNHEY, CDR2 SMNVEV (reference sequence). The CDR3 DNA sequence: TGTGCCAGCAGTTTCCGGGGGATGGGTGAAGCTTTCTTT. Protein sequence: CASSFRGMGEAFF.

This rearrangement joins TRBV9 to TRBJ2-2; no firm D call. The CDR3 is 15 amino acids. Germline CDR1 SGDLS, CDR2 YYNGEE. Trimming removed 0 bases from V and 7 bases from J, with 13 bases in between. CDR3 amino acids: CASSVGASQDGELFF. CDR3 in DNA: TGTGCCAGCAGCGTAGGAGCGAGCCAGGACGGGGAGCTGTTTTTT.

This chain connects TRBV6-6 to TRBJ1-2; D is uncertain. CDR1 MNHNY and CDR2 SVGAGI come from the germline V gene (reference sequence). Trimming pared 6 bases from V and 2 bases from J, leaving 10 bases between. CDR3 length: 13 residues. CDR3 sequence: CASSRHLNYGYTF. The DNA for the CDR3 is TGTGCCAGCAGCCGTCACTTAAACTATGGCTACACCTTC.

The chain carries TRBV28 and TRBJ1-2; D is uncertain. V shed 7 bases and J shed 3 bases, with 12 bases lying between them. Germline V gives CDR1 MDHEN, CDR2 SYDVKM. The CDR3 extends over 13 amino acids. DNA of the CDR3: TGTGCCAGCACCCTAAGTCGGGACTATGGCTACACCTTC. Protein product: CASTLSRDYGYTF.

The J gene is TRBJ1-2, the V gene TRBV10-1; D is uncertain. The CDR3 has 12 residues. The germline V gene encodes CDR1 WNHNN and CDR2 SYGVQD (reference sequence). Between the trimmed V and J ends, which lost 6 bases and 8 bases, there was a span of 13 bases. CDR3 in DNA: TGCGCCAGCAGCGGGAATTTATTGGGCTACACCTTC. Translation gives CASSGNLLGYTF.

This clone was seen just once. This sequence joins TRBV19 and TRBJ1-3, with unresolved D. The germline V and J ends were trimmed by 1 base and 1 base, with 5 bases remaining between them. This CDR3 region has 14 residues. Germline V lookup: CDR1 LNHDA, CDR2 SQIVND (reference sequence). This CDR3 is CASSIAVSGNTIYF. The CDR3 bases are TGTGCCAGTAGTATAGCAGTGTCTGGAAACACCATATATTTT.

The J gene is TRBJ2-3, the V gene TRBV19; TRBD2 aligns across 10 bases. The CDR3 loop spans 15 amino acids. Germline V gene lookup returns CDR1 LNHDA and CDR2 SQIVND (reference sequence). V lost 6 bases and J lost 6; bases outside the gene matches: 9. The CDR3 sequence is CASRDLAGVADTQYF. CDR3 DNA: TGTGCCAGTAGGGACCTAGCGGGGGTGGCGGATACGCAGTATTTT.

The chain couples TRBV6-5 to TRBJ1-1; 7 nucleotides align to TRBD1. The CDR3 has 14 amino acids. Germline V gene sequence: CDR1 MNHEY, CDR2 SVGAGI. V was pared by 5 bases and J by 4 bases, with 7 bases of the junction left unmatched. The CDR3 DNA reads as TGTGCCAGCAGTGCACAGGGGTCGGGCACTGAAGCTTTCTTT. Translation gives CASSAQGSGTEAFF.

The chain couples TRBV5-1 to TRBJ2-1; 7 nucleotides agree with TRBD1. Germline lookup yields CDR1 SGHRS and CDR2 YFSETQ. CDR3 length: 12 amino acids. J gave up 9 bases and V 3 bases, and 3 bases lay outside the gene matches. CDR3 DNA: TGCGCCAGCAGCTCACAGGGGTCTGAGCAGTTCTTC. It specifies CASSSQGSEQFF.

The CDR3 nucleotides read TGTGTCAGAAGCGAGCAATACAGGGTCGGGAAGACTGAAGCTTTCTTT. This encodes CVRSEQYRVGKTEAFF. J is TRBJ1-1 and V is TRBV7-5; TRBD1 was called by the table and not checked on the DNA. TRBV7-5 is a listed pseudogene. The CDR3 has 16 amino acids.

In DNA form, the CDR3 reads TGCGCCAGCAGCCACCGGGACAGGGAGTTAGTCACCGGGGAGCTGTTTTTT. It translates to CASSHRDRELVTGELFF. This chain connects TRBV4-1 to TRBJ2-2; 9 nucleotides line up with TRBD1. Trimming cost V 3 bases and J 4 bases; bases outside gene matches: 9. Looked up from germline, CDR1 is MGHRA and CDR2 is YSYEKL. This CDR3 spans 17 amino acids.

The chain couples TRBV7-2 to TRBJ1-2, with 8 nucleotides matching TRBD1. The germline gives CDR1 SGHTA, CDR2 FQGNSA. Trimming cost V 5 bases and J 4 bases; bases outside gene matches: 12. CDR3 size: 16 residues. CDR3 protein: CASSLQTGDARYGYTF. Here the CDR3 DNA reads TGTGCCAGCAGCCTACAGACAGGGGACGCCCGCTATGGCTACACCTTC.

Note on this clone: Different DNA sequences within this sample yield the same CDR3. The rearrangement links TRBV19 to TRBJ2-6; D possibly corresponds to TRBD1 (5 bases). Trimming took off 5 bases at V and 1 base at J, with 6 bases between the two ends. Germline lookup yields CDR1 LNHDA and CDR2 SQIVND (reference sequence). This CDR3 contains 14 residues. CDR3 nucleotides: TGTGCCAGTAGTCCAGGGTCTGGGGCCAACGTCCTGACTTTC. The encoded protein is CASSPGSGANVLTF.

The rearrangement uses TRBV11-3 and TRBJ2-3, with 12 bases that match TRBD2. Losses at the gene ends were 1 base for V and 1 base for J; bases not matched to a gene: 3. This CDR3 region has 17 residues. Germline CDR1 is SGHNT and CDR2 is YENEEA. CDR3 bases: TGTGCCAGCAGCTTAGGGGCTAGCGGGGGGGGCACAGATACGCAGTATTTT. Protein product: CASSLGASGGGTDTQYF. The full variable domain, its missing parts supplied by reference TRBV11-3 and TRBJ2-3, is EAGVVQSPRYKIIEKKQPVAFWCNPISGHNTLYWYLQNLGQGPELLIRYENEEAVDDSQLPKDRFSAERLKGVDSTLKIQPAELGDSAVYLCASSLGASGGGTDTQYFGPGTRLTVL.

The CDR3 sequence is CASSYRQGHEQYF. CDR3 nucleotide sequence: TGTGCCAGCAGTTACCGACAGGGCCACGAGCAGTACTTC. This chain links TRBV6-5 with TRBJ2-7, with TRBD1 matching 7 bases. The CDR3 extends over 13 amino acids. With V trimmed by 2 bases and J by 5 bases, 3 bases remained unmatched. The germline gives CDR1 MNHEY, CDR2 SVGAGI.